One and the same sample provided the 21 T cell receptor beta chains below, sequenced in a study of blood T cell repertoires in COVID-19. Some clones are missing from TCRdb's copy, which holds only in-frame ones; the method was immunoSEQ multiplex PCR. The sample lists about 200,000 clones; 70% to 90% were seen once. Input material: peripheral blood. All receptors come from a woman in her forties or fifties with COVID-19, enrolled during active disease.

On this clone: Other DNA sequences in the same sample also yield this CDR3. This chain joins TRBV19 and TRBJ2-5, with a possible D match to TRBD1 (5 bases). The CDR3 sequence is 12 residues long. CDR1 and CDR2 from the germline V gene are LNHDA and SQIVND (reference sequence). V was shortened by 2 bases and J by 4 bases, with 5 bases between the two germline ends. The CDR3 coding sequence is TGTGCCAGTAGTATAAGGGGAGAGACCCAGTACTTC. Translating it yields CASSIRGETQYF.

V usage is TRBV12-3 or TRBV12-4 and J usage is TRBJ1-4; TRBD1 matches at 7 bases. The CDR3 runs 13 residues. Germline trimming cut 7 bases from V and 7 bases from J; bases unmatched to any gene: 6. The DNA of the CDR3 is TGTGCCAGCACAGGGGGGTTTGGTGAAAAACTGTTTTTT. Its translation is CASTGGFGEKLFF.

The CDR3 loop is CASSFYYEQYF. For the CDR3, the DNA is TGTGCCAGCAGCTTCTATTACGAGCAGTACTTC. The rearrangement joins TRBV13 to TRBJ2-7; the D is unclear. V was trimmed by 3 bases and J by 4 bases, leaving 4 bases between them. The germline V gene encodes CDR1 PRHDT and CDR2 FYEKMQ (reference sequence). The CDR3 runs 11 residues.

The J gene is TRBJ1-6, the V gene TRBV28; no reliable D call. Trimming removed 7 bases at V and 2 bases at J, with 9 bases between. This CDR3 region has 14 residues. Germline lookup yields CDR1 MDHEN and CDR2 SYDVKM. CDR3 in DNA: TGTGCCAGCAAGCCATCCCCCTATAATTCACCCCTCCACTTT. Amino acids: CASKPSPYNSPLHF. The variable domain in full, with the rest retrieved from reference TRBV28 and TRBJ1-6, is DVKVTQSSRYLVKRTGEKVFLECVQDMDHENMFWYRQDPGLGLRLIYFSYDVKMKEKGDIPEGYSVSREKKERFSLILESASTNQTSMYLCASKPSPYNSPLHFGNGTRLTVT.

This clone has just a few counts. The J gene is TRBJ2-3, the V gene TRBV9, with D unclear. Germline V gene sequence: CDR1 SGDLS, CDR2 YYNGEE. This CDR3 is 14 amino acids long. Trimming took 3 bases from V and 1 from J, leaving 9 bases between them. CDR3 in amino acids: CASSGGRGTDTQYF. Written as DNA, the CDR3 is TGTGCCAGCAGCGGCGGTCGCGGCACAGATACGCAGTATTTT.

The chain recombines TRBV9 with TRBJ1-2; 9 bases line up with TRBD1. CDR1 SGDLS and CDR2 YYNGEE come from the germline V gene. V shed 2 bases and J 7 bases; nucleotides not matched to a gene: 6. CDR3 length: 14 residues. CDR3 sequence: CASSVNRGQGGYTF. The CDR3 region has the DNA TGTGCCAGCAGCGTTAACAGGGGGCAGGGTGGCTACACCTTC. The complete variable domain, with remaining parts taken from reference TRBV9 and TRBJ1-2, reads DSGVTQTPKHLITATGQRVTLRCSPRSGDLSVYWYQQSLDQGLQFLIQYYNGEERAKGNILERFSAQQFPDLHSELNLSSLELGDSALYFCASSVNRGQGGYTFGSGTRLTVV.

This clone was detected a few times. The chain recombines TRBV6-5 with TRBJ1-5, with D perhaps matching TRBD1 (5 bases). The V gene's germline CDR1 is MNHEY and CDR2 SVGAGI. The V end lost 8 bases, the J end lost 1 base, and 9 bases lay between the germline ends. This CDR3 comprises 13 residues. The chain's CDR3 is CASGGGSNQPQHF. In nucleotides, the CDR3 is TGTGCCAGCGGGGGAGGCAGCAATCAGCCCCAGCATTTT.

The V call is TRBV19, the J call TRBJ2-3; weak D call: TRBD2 (5 bases). The CDR3 spans 14 residues. Germline-derived CDR1 and CDR2 are LNHDA and SQIVND (reference sequence). V was cut by 9 bases and J by 0 bases, with 13 bases left in between. CDR3 nucleotides: TGTGCCAGCATGGACTCCTCTAGCACAGATACGCAGTATTTT. Its protein is CASMDSSSTDTQYF.

This rearrangement joins TRBV28 to TRBJ1-2, with TRBD1 matching 8 bases. The CDR3 is 16 residues long. V lost 6 bases and J lost 4; bases outside the gene matches: 13. CDR1 and CDR2 from the germline V gene are MDHEN and SYDVKM. As DNA, the CDR3 is TGTGCCAGCAGAAGGGCACAGGGGGGTCTTGGCTATGGCTACACCTTC. Protein product: CASRRAQGGLGYGYTF.

The CDR3 bases are TGTGCCAGTAGGAGGCGTCTCTCGAACACCGGGGAGCTGTTTTTT. Translating gives CASRRRLSNTGELFF. This chain connects TRBV19 to TRBJ2-2; D call uncertain. Per germline, CDR1 LNHDA and CDR2 SQIVND (reference sequence). Trimming pared 6 bases from V and 0 bases from J, leaving 11 bases between. The length of the CDR3 is 15 residues.

This chain joins TRBV9 and TRBJ1-2, with 8 bases matching TRBD1. Per germline, CDR1 SGDLS and CDR2 YYNGEE. V gave up 3 bases and J gave up 7 bases; unmatched junction bases: 5. The CDR3 has 13 amino acids. The DNA of the CDR3 is TGTGCCAGCAGCGCGACAGGGGCAGGTGGCTACACCTTC. Translation: CASSATGAGGYTF.

V gene TRBV19 combines with J gene TRBJ2-1, with D perhaps TRBD2 (6 bases). The CDR3 totals 13 residues. Germline V gene lookup returns CDR1 LNHDA and CDR2 SQIVND (reference sequence). V was trimmed by 0 bases and J by 12 bases, leaving 12 bases between them. The CDR3 sequence: CASSIDPAGGQFF. As DNA, the CDR3 is TGTGCCAGTAGTATAGATCCCGCCGGGGGGCAGTTCTTC.

This chain connects TRBV6-5 to TRBJ2-2, with 10 nucleotides matching TRBD2. The germline V gene encodes CDR1 MNHEY and CDR2 SVGAGI. The trim removed 4 bases at V and 4 bases at J, leaving 3 bases unmatched. The CDR3 is made up of 15 amino acids. CDR3 DNA sequence: TGTGCCAGCAGTTTACAGCGGGGGGGCACCGGGGAGCTGTTTTTT. It specifies CASSLQRGGTGELFF.

This clone was observed a few times. The gene calls are TRBV29-1 and TRBJ1-2; 8 nucleotides align to TRBD1. Germline V gene sequence: CDR1 SQVTM, CDR2 ANQGSEA. CDR3 length: 13 residues. The junction had 3 bases not matched to a gene; V was cut back by 6 bases and J by 0 bases. This CDR3 is CSVDRGTNYGYTF. CDR3 nucleotide sequence: TGCAGCGTCGACAGGGGAACTAACTATGGCTACACCTTC.

This chain links TRBV5-4 with TRBJ2-7; D might be TRBD2 (7 bases). Between the trimmed V and J ends, which lost 3 bases and 5 bases, there was a span of 21 bases. Germline V gene sequence: CDR1 SGHNT, CDR2 YYREEE (reference sequence). The CDR3 runs to 16 residues. The CDR3 DNA is TGTGCCAGCAGCTCGGGGGAGGGGGGCCCCGTGAACGAGCAGTACTTC. Protein product: CASSSGEGGPVNEQYF.

Turning to this clone: Additional DNA sequences in this sample encode the identical CDR3. The chain combines TRBV19 with TRBJ1-5; no reliable D call. The V end lost 1 base, the J end lost 6 bases, and 4 bases lay between the germline ends. The CDR3 length is 12 residues. Germline lookup yields CDR1 LNHDA and CDR2 SQIVND (reference sequence). The CDR3: CASSIGLQPQHF. For the CDR3, the DNA is TGTGCCAGTAGTATAGGGCTTCAGCCCCAGCATTTT.

The chain is built from TRBV7-2 and TRBJ2-3, with 8 positions matching TRBD2. The CDR3 has 16 amino acids. The ends lost 1 base at V and 2 bases at J; junction bases unmatched: 5. Per germline, CDR1 SGHTA and CDR2 FQGNSA. In DNA, the CDR3 is TGTGCCAGCAGCTTAGAGTCGGGGGGGGCCACAGATACGCAGTATTTT. Amino acid sequence: CASSLESGGATDTQYF. Complete variable domain (other parts from reference TRBV7-2 and TRBJ2-3): GAGVSQSPSNKVTEKGKDVELRCDPISGHTALYWYRQSLGQGLEFLIYFQGNSAPDKSGLPSDRFSAERTGGSVSTLTIQRTQQEDSAVYLCASSLESGGATDTQYFGPGTRLTVL.

The count of this clone is one. The CDR3 DNA sequence: TGTGCCATACAGCGGGAACGCTCCTACAATGAGCAGTTCTTC. Translating it yields CAIQRERSYNEQFF. The chain recombines TRBV10-3 with TRBJ2-1; 7 bases are shared with TRBD2. With V trimmed by 9 bases and J by 0 bases, 5 bases remained unmatched. CDR1 and CDR2 (germline): ENHRY, SYGVKD. The CDR3 is made up of 14 amino acids.

This clone was seen a single time. The chain links TRBV30 to TRBJ2-7, with D maybe TRBD2 (6 bases). Trimming stripped 0 bases from V and 2 bases from J, with 11 bases between. This CDR3 comprises 14 residues. The germline V gene encodes CDR1 GTSNPN and CDR2 SVGIG (reference sequence). CDR3 in amino acids: CAWSVSGRTYEQYF. The CDR3 DNA sequence: TGTGCCTGGAGTGTAAGCGGGCGGACCTACGAGCAGTACTTC. Looking up the rest from reference TRBV30 and TRBJ2-7 gives the full variable domain: SQTIHQWPATLVQPVGSPLSLECTVEGTSNPNLYWYRQAAGRGLQLLFYSVGIGQISSEVPQNLSASRPQDRQFILSSKKLLLSDSGFYLCAWSVSGRTYEQYFGPGTRLTVT.

The J gene is TRBJ1-5, the V gene TRBV12-2; no check of the table's D call, TRBD1, against the DNA was made. TRBV12-2 is a documented pseudogene. This CDR3 is built from 14 residues. CDR3 sequence reads: CAPQGGRGNQPQHF. In DNA, the CDR3 is TGTGCTCCCCAGGGGGGCCGCGGCAATCAGCCCCAGCATTTT.

V usage is TRBV10-3 and J usage is TRBJ2-1; D might be TRBD1 (5 bases). V dropped 8 bases and J dropped 7 bases, with 15 bases sitting between them. CDR3 length equals 13 residues. Germline V gene sequence: CDR1 ENHRY, CDR2 SYGVKD. The CDR3 is CAIHYEQVNEQFF. DNA of the CDR3: TGTGCCATCCACTACGAACAGGTTAATGAGCAGTTCTTC.